This passage covers 12 T cell receptor beta chains from one sample sequenced in a study of siplizumab effects on memory and regulatory T cells. Data came from immunoSEQ multiplex PCR; TCRdb stores just in-frame clones and leaves some out. The sample records about 80,000 clones, approximately 95% being singletons. Sequencing input: CD8+ T cells sorted from blood. The source of these receptors is a human donor in good health.

The chain has TRBV11-2 and TRBJ2-5, with D perhaps matching TRBD1 or TRBD2 (5 bases each). The CDR3 has 14 residues. Germline values: CDR1 SGHAT, CDR2 FQNNGV. The V end was cut by 3 bases, the J end by 4 bases, with 12 bases between. The chain's CDR3 is CASSFTGGLETQYF. In DNA form, the CDR3 reads TGTGCCAGCAGCTTTACTGGGGGTTTAGAGACCCAGTACTTC. The full variable domain, rest sourced from reference TRBV11-2 and TRBJ2-5, is EAGVAQSPRYKIIEKRQSVAFWCNPISGHATLYWYQQILGQGPKLLIQFQNNGVVDDSQLPKDRFSAERLKGVDSTLKIQPAKLEDSAVYLCASSFTGGLETQYFGPGTRLLVL.

This chain links TRBV4-1 with TRBJ2-5; D ambiguous. Trimming cost V 2 bases and J 12 bases, with 19 bases left between them. CDR1 and CDR2 from the germline V gene are MGHRA and YSYEKL. The CDR3 contains 14 residues. The CDR3 is CASSQKGWPSDKYF. CDR3 in DNA: TGCGCCAGCAGCCAAAAGGGTTGGCCATCCGATAAGTACTTC.

This chain links TRBV4-1 with TRBJ1-2; 9 positions match TRBD1. Per the germline V gene, CDR1 is MGHRA and CDR2 is YSYEKL. This CDR3 comprises 13 residues. With V trimmed by 3 bases and J by 4 bases, 0 bases remained unmatched. Here the CDR3 reads CASSQGQGYGYTF. The CDR3 DNA reads TGCGCCAGCAGCCAGGGACAGGGCTATGGCTACACCTTC.

This clone occurred once. The chain couples TRBV10-3 to TRBJ2-3; D unclear. Germline CDR1 and CDR2: ENHRY and SYGVKD. Trimming pared 2 bases from V and 4 bases from J, leaving 10 bases between. There are 14 residues in the CDR3. CDR3 loop: CAISEREWADTQYF. The CDR3 region has the DNA TGTGCCATCAGTGAGCGAGAGTGGGCAGATACGCAGTATTTT.

Here the CDR3 DNA reads TGTGCCAGTAGTGCCCGGACCGGTTTTGAAGCTTTCTTT. Encoded protein: CASSARTGFEAFF. The chain carries TRBV19 and TRBJ1-1; D ambiguous. Germline CDR1 and CDR2: LNHDA and SQIVND (reference sequence). This CDR3 has 13 amino acids. With 5 bases removed from V and 7 bases from J, the gap between germline ends came to 14 bases.

The chain recombines TRBV28 with TRBJ2-7; 10 bases agree with TRBD1. Germline-derived CDR1 and CDR2 are MDHEN and SYDVKM. Losses at the gene ends were 0 bases for V and 1 base for J; bases not matched to a gene: 0. The CDR3 loop spans 15 amino acids. The CDR3 nucleotides are TGTGCCAGCAGTTTATGGGGACAGGGGTCCTACGAGCAGTACTTC. It translates to CASSLWGQGSYEQYF.

Notes on this clone: At one end, the junction sequence differs from germline, possibly due to a read error. This sample includes further DNA sequences coding for the same CDR3. CDR3 in DNA: TGTGCTAGCAGCCCATTCCCGGGGACAGGGGAAGAGCAGTACTTC. The encoded protein is CASSPFPGTGEEQYF. The chain is built from TRBV6-1 and TRBJ2-7, with 10 bases that match TRBD1. Germline CDR1 MNHNS, CDR2 SASEGT. The CDR3 has 15 residues.

The chain recombines TRBV6-6 with TRBJ1-5; 7 positions agree with TRBD1. V lost 4 bases, J lost 6 bases, and 3 bases stayed unmatched. Germline V gives CDR1 MNHNY, CDR2 SVGAGI (reference sequence). The CDR3 spans 13 residues. The CDR3 DNA reads TGTGCCAGCAGTTTGACAGGGACTCAGCCCCAGCATTTT. This encodes CASSLTGTQPQHF.

V and J are TRBV2 and TRBJ1-1; 9 nucleotides align to TRBD1. Germline values: CDR1 SNHLY, CDR2 FYNNEI. The V gene end was trimmed by 4 bases and the J gene end by 4 bases; junction bases not matched to a gene: 4. This CDR3 region has 14 residues. This CDR3 is CASSGDREATEAFF. CDR3 in DNA: TGTGCCAGCAGTGGGGACAGGGAGGCCACTGAAGCTTTCTTT. Full variable domain (outside the CDR3, taken from reference TRBV2 and TRBJ1-1): EPEVTQTPSHQVTQMGQEVILRCVPISNHLYFYWYRQILGQKVEFLVSFYNNEISEKSEIFDDQFSVERPDGSNFTLKIRSTKLEDSAMYFCASSGDREATEAFFGQGTRLTVV.

The chain combines TRBV18 with TRBJ2-2; D is uncertain. This CDR3 is 12 amino acids long. CDR1 and CDR2 (germline): KGHSH, LQKENI. V was trimmed by 5 bases and J by 3 bases, leaving 4 bases between them. As DNA, the CDR3 is TGTGCCAGCTCAGGGGACACCGGGGAGCTGTTTTTT. Translation: CASSGDTGELFF.

The chain combines TRBV19 with TRBJ2-1; D perhaps matches TRBD2 (6 bases). The germline V and J ends were trimmed by 3 bases and 5 bases, with 14 bases remaining between them. Germline CDR1 reads LNHDA; CDR2 reads SQIVND (reference sequence). The CDR3 totals 15 residues. CDR3 region: CASSMGLASNNEQFF. CDR3 DNA: TGTGCCAGTAGTATGGGTCTAGCGAGTAACAATGAGCAGTTCTTC.

The chain carries TRBV27 and TRBJ1-6, with unresolved D. V was clipped by 7 bases and J by 4 bases, with 5 bases between them. The CDR3 extends over 12 amino acids. Looked up from germline, CDR1 is MNHEY and CDR2 is SMNVEV (reference sequence). CDR3 loop: CASTGYNSPLHF. The CDR3 nucleotides read TGTGCCAGCACCGGATATAATTCACCCCTCCACTTT.